This section outlines one T cell receptor beta chain sequence together with its context. The antigen remains undetermined. This sample is drawn from a study of T cell responses to AZD1222 COVID-19 vaccine. General study findings and limits: Spike as a whole was targeted by vaccine-associated CD4 TCRs, dominant at 160-218 and 743-854. Clonal diversity may have been underestimated in mostly white British donors. Baseline antibody screening turned up just a handful of seropositive AZD1222 recipients. Vaccination with two AZD1222 doses was followed by a rise in Spike-specific TCR breadth and depth.

The germline V and J ends were trimmed by 0 bases and 3 bases, with 13 bases remaining between them. This CDR3 contains 16 residues. The germline V gene encodes CDR1 SGDLS and CDR2 YYNGEE. Some clones are missing from TCRdb's copy, which holds only in-frame ones; the method was immunoSEQ multiplex PCR. This table holds roughly 49,000 clones, roughly 86% found once. The sequences come from peripheral blood, collected 28 days after the second AZD1222 dose. The sequence was collected from an adult who received the AZD1222 COVID-19 vaccine. The chain uses TRBV9 and TRBJ2-1; unclear D gene. CDR3 DNA sequence: TGTGCCAGCAGCGTAGATAATAGCAGTCACTACAATGAGCAGTTCTTC. Translation: CASSVDNSSHYNEQFF.